Each of the 3 T cell receptor beta chains below was sequenced from the same sample in a study of Graves' ophthalmopathy and Graves' hyperthyroidism. Scientists amplified the TCR beta CDR3 regions from RNA transcripts. A first-round RT-PCR used HTBI primers, followed by a second-round multiplex PCR. TCRdb analysed the multiplex PCR reads with MiXCR anew, one entry per CDR3 protein. The data hold under 250,000 distinct CDR3 sequences, with about a fifth observed a single time. Sequencing used peripheral blood. The receptor source for this set is a woman in her 50s with Graves' ophthalmopathy.

This clonotype was seen at least ten times. The chain joins TRBV19 to TRBJ1-1; 7 nucleotides line up with TRBD1. This CDR3 contains 14 residues. CDR1 and CDR2 from the germline V gene are LNHDA and SQIVND (reference sequence). After removal of 9 bases from V and 6 bases from J, the junction contained 13 bases not matched to a gene. The CDR3 nucleotides are TGTGCCAGCCGCCAACAGGGGAGGGAAGCTGAAGCTTTCTTT. Encoded protein: CASRQQGREAEAFF.

Concerning this clonotype itself: A much larger clonotype is one base distant, so this may be a read error. CDR3 residues: CIVNTGTGASYEQYF. As DNA, the CDR3 is TGCATCGTTAATACCGGGACAGGGGCCTCCTACGAGCAGTACTTC. The V and J genes are TRBV29-1 and TRBJ2-7; the match to TRBD1 covers 10 bases. Looked up from germline, CDR1 is SQVTM and CDR2 is ANQGSEA. The CDR3 contains 15 residues.

This clonotype was observed a few times. This rearrangement joins TRBV7-6 to TRBJ2-7, with TRBD2 identical over 9 bases. V dropped 5 bases and J dropped 7; count of bases not matched to a gene: 9. Germline CDR1 and CDR2: SGHVS and FNYEAQ. This CDR3 has 14 residues. The CDR3 region has the DNA TGTGCCAGCAGCCTAAGGGGTAGCGGGAGTGAGCAGTACTTC. It encodes CASSLRGSGSEQYF.